Listed here are 25 T cell receptor beta chains from one sample, sequenced in a study of blood T cells in healthy people across ages. Through a sample-barcoded 5' primer and a J-beta primer mix, a second PCR was run for about 7 to 12 cycles. Using its own MiXCR run on the 5' RACE reads, TCRdb lists one record per CDR3 protein. The table shows roughly 700,000 distinct CDR3 sequences, with 45% to 50% occurring only once. Sequences were obtained from blood. Receptor source: a woman aged 55 to 70 in good health.

This clonotype was observed once. The DNA of the CDR3 is TGTGCCTGGACCGGAGGGCTAGCGGGTAATTACAATGAGCAGTTCTTC. It specifies CAWTGGLAGNYNEQFF. The chain couples TRBV30 to TRBJ2-1; 8 bases line up with TRBD2. V was clipped by 4 bases and J by 4 bases; unmatched bases: 12. Germline CDR1 and CDR2: GTSNPN and SVGIG (reference sequence). The CDR3 has 16 residues.

The V gene is TRBV12-3 or TRBV12-4, the J gene TRBJ2-5; a weak D match, TRBD1 (6 bases). V was pared by 6 bases and J by 2 bases, with 16 bases between. This CDR3 is 15 amino acids long. Here the CDR3 DNA reads TGTGCCAGCAGGAGGGGGTGGGGGTATCAAGAGACCCAGTACTTC. This sequence encodes CASRRGWGYQETQYF.

The chain employs TRBV5-1 and TRBJ1-4; TRBD1 aligns across 10 bases. Germline values: CDR1 SGHRS, CDR2 YFSETQ. The junction had 3 bases not matched to a gene; V was cut back by 4 bases and J by 3 bases. This CDR3 region has 15 residues. As DNA, the CDR3 is TGCGCCAGCAGCGCGGGACAGGGGCCTAATGAAAAACTGTTTTTT. As protein: CASSAGQGPNEKLFF.

The chain uses TRBV6-5 and TRBJ2-1, with 7 bases aligning to TRBD1. V shed 6 bases, J shed 3 bases, and the junction held 5 bases outside the gene matches. Germline CDR1 and CDR2: MNHEY and SVGAGI. The length of the CDR3 is 14 residues. CDR3 sequence: CASSTGDDYNEQFF. CDR3 DNA: TGTGCCAGCAGCACAGGGGACGACTACAATGAGCAGTTCTTC.

The chain is built from TRBV10-3 and TRBJ2-1, with unresolved D. Trimming removed 2 bases at V and 12 bases at J, with 11 bases between. The CDR3 is 12 amino acids. CDR1 is ENHRY and CDR2 is SYGVKD in the germline V gene. For the CDR3, the DNA is TGTGCCATCAGTGAGACAGTGTTGGTGCAGTTCTTC. This codes for CAISETVLVQFF.

The chain is built from TRBV4-3 and TRBJ2-3; D perhaps matches TRBD2 (6 bases). In germline, CDR1 is LGHNA, CDR2 YSLEER. Trimming took 4 bases from V and 6 from J, leaving 17 bases between them. This CDR3 contains 15 residues. The CDR3 protein is CASSLLAVGEDTQYF. The DNA for the CDR3 is TGCGCCAGCAGCCTTTTAGCGGTAGGGGAGGATACGCAGTATTTT.

V is TRBV6-1 and J is TRBJ1-1; D perhaps matches TRBD1 (5 bases). CDR3 size: 14 residues. The V end lost 4 bases, the J end lost 4 bases, and 13 bases lay between the germline ends. Germline V gives CDR1 MNHNS, CDR2 SASEGT. CDR3 in DNA: TGTGCCAGCAGTGTAGGGGTCGGAGGCACTGAAGCTTTCTTT. This translates into CASSVGVGGTEAFF.

The chain has TRBV5-8 and TRBJ2-5, with a possible D match to TRBD2 (5 bases). V was cut by 0 bases and J by 0 bases, with 9 bases left in between. The V gene's germline CDR1 is SGHTS and CDR2 YDEGEE. This CDR3 contains 15 residues. The CDR3 here is CASSLAGIYQETQYF. CDR3 in DNA: TGTGCCAGCAGCTTGGCGGGGATTTACCAAGAGACCCAGTACTTC.

V gene TRBV9 combines with J gene TRBJ2-7; D not certain. Germline V lookup: CDR1 SGDLS, CDR2 YYNGEE. CDR3 length: 14 amino acids. Trimming pared 0 bases from V and 1 base from J, leaving 8 bases between. The CDR3 loop is CASSVASVSYEQYF. Here the CDR3 DNA reads TGTGCCAGCAGCGTAGCCTCAGTTTCCTACGAGCAGTACTTC. Full variable domain (remainder filled in from reference TRBV9 and TRBJ2-7): DSGVTQTPKHLITATGQRVTLRCSPRSGDLSVYWYQQSLDQGLQFLIQYYNGEERAKGNILERFSAQQFPDLHSELNLSSLELGDSALYFCASSVASVSYEQYFGPGTRLTVT.

This clonotype was seen a handful of times. Given a much more abundant clone one base away, this may be a read error. The V and J genes are TRBV7-2 and TRBJ2-5; D ambiguous. CDR3 size: 12 residues. Between the trimmed V and J ends, which lost 4 bases and 11 bases, there was a span of 14 bases. Germline V lookup: CDR1 SGHTA, CDR2 FQGNSA. The CDR3 bases are TGTGCCAGCAGCTGGCAGTTGGGTGAGCAGTACTTC. Translation gives CASSWQLGEQYF.

This chain joins TRBV29-1 and TRBJ2-7, with D possibly being TRBD2 (6 bases). The CDR3 contains 13 residues. Germline V gene sequence: CDR1 SQVTM, CDR2 ANQGSEA. Deletions cut 4 bases from V and 7 bases from J, with 17 bases between. The CDR3 loop reads CSVAHWDSLEQYF. The CDR3 coding sequence is TGCAGCGTTGCCCACTGGGACTCTCTAGAGCAGTACTTC.

The chain's CDR3 is CASSLEWSTTIKETQYF. The CDR3 coding sequence is TGTGCCAGCAGCTTAGAATGGTCTACGACAATAAAAGAGACCCAGTACTTC. The V and J genes are TRBV11-3 and TRBJ2-7; D unresolved. The assigned J gene may be wrong: the sequence end matches TRBJ2-5 better. Germline V lookup: CDR1 SGHNT, CDR2 YENEEA. The CDR3 spans 17 residues.

This clonotype was recorded many times. The J gene is TRBJ2-1, the V gene TRBV7-2; 7 nucleotides agree with TRBD2. This CDR3 contains 17 residues. In germline, CDR1 is SGHTA, CDR2 FQGNSA. V lost 1 base to trimming and J lost 8 bases; unmatched junction nucleotides: 14. This CDR3 is CASSLGSGAGTGDEQFF. DNA of the CDR3: TGTGCCAGCAGCTTAGGTTCGGGAGCGGGAACGGGGGATGAGCAGTTCTTC.

The table lists this clonotype with a count of one. V usage is TRBV10-3 and J usage is TRBJ1-1; 9 nucleotides match TRBD1. Germline trimming cut 0 bases from V and 1 base from J; bases unmatched to any gene: 0. In germline, CDR1 is ENHRY, CDR2 SYGVKD. CDR3 length equals 15 residues. The CDR3 nucleotides read TGTGCCATCAGTGAGTCGGGACAGGGGAACACTGAAGCTTTCTTT. Its translation is CAISESGQGNTEAFF.

This clonotype occurred once. CDR3 coding DNA: TGTGCCAGCAGCTTCGCGGGGGGCTCGGACATTCAGTACTTC. It specifies CASSFAGGSDIQYF. This sequence joins TRBV7-9 and TRBJ2-4; 8 bases map to TRBD2. Trimming took 3 bases from V and 8 from J; bases not matched to a gene: 6. Per the germline V gene, CDR1 is SEHNR and CDR2 is FQNEAQ (reference sequence). The CDR3 is 14 amino acids.

The rearrangement links TRBV28 to TRBJ2-7; D tentatively reads TRBD1 or TRBD2 (5 bases each). CDR1 and CDR2 from the germline V gene are MDHEN and SYDVKM. The CDR3 totals 15 residues. The V end lost 5 bases, the J end lost 4 bases, and 18 bases lay between the germline ends. CDR3 DNA sequence: TGTGCCAGCAGTACAAGAGGGGACCATCCTTACGAGCAGTACTTC. It yields the protein CASSTRGDHPYEQYF. Looking up the rest from reference TRBV28 and TRBJ2-7 gives the full variable domain: DVKVTQSSRYLVKRTGEKVFLECVQDMDHENMFWYRQDPGLGLRLIYFSYDVKMKEKGDIPEGYSVSREKKERFSLILESASTNQTSMYLCASSTRGDHPYEQYFGPGTRLTVT.

This clonotype has only a few counts. The chain recombines TRBV7-2 with TRBJ2-1, with D perhaps TRBD2 (6 bases). V was clipped by 3 bases and J by 4 bases, with 19 bases between them. CDR1 is SGHTA and CDR2 is FQGNSA in the germline V gene. CDR3 length: 17 residues. CDR3 region: CASSLRSGGALYNEQFF. The CDR3 nucleotides read TGTGCCAGCAGCTTGAGATCTGGCGGGGCCCTATACAATGAGCAGTTCTTC.

A few counts support this clonotype. The chain recombines TRBV27 with TRBJ1-1; no clear D gene. Trimming pared 7 bases from V and 5 bases from J, leaving 17 bases between. This CDR3 comprises 14 residues. Germline V gives CDR1 MNHEY, CDR2 SMNVEV (reference sequence). CDR3 sequence (DNA): TGTGCCAGCATTTCAACTATGGACGGGACTGAAGCTTTCTTT. It translates to CASISTMDGTEAFF.

CDR3: CASSQRGTGVNYGYTF. CDR3 in DNA: TGTGCCAGCAGCCAAAGAGGGACAGGGGTTAACTATGGCTACACCTTC. The rearrangement links TRBV4-2 to TRBJ1-2; 10 positions match TRBD1. Trimming at V came to 2 bases and at J to 1 base, leaving 4 bases not matched to a gene. Per germline, CDR1 LGHNA and CDR2 YNFKEQ. CDR3 size: 16 residues.

The J gene is TRBJ2-1, the V gene TRBV5-1; TRBD2 matches at 9 bases. This CDR3 spans 15 amino acids. Germline V CDR1 and CDR2: SGHRS, YFSETQ. Trimming removed 0 bases from V and 7 bases from J; junction bases left unmatched: 5. CDR3 nucleotides: TGCGCCAGCAGCTTGGGGGTAGCGGGAGTGAATGAGCAGTTCTTC. Its translation: CASSLGVAGVNEQFF.

This clonotype has only a few counts. CDR3 bases: TGTGCCAGTAGCCCTAGTGGAGAGCAGTTCTTC. Translated, it gives CASSPSGEQFF. This chain joins TRBV7-9 and TRBJ2-1; no definite D call. Deletions cut 9 bases from V and 10 bases from J, with 13 bases between. The CDR3 is made up of 11 amino acids. Germline loops: CDR1 SEHNR, CDR2 FQNEAQ (reference sequence). The whole variable domain, filled in from reference TRBV7-9 and TRBJ2-1, reads DTGVSQNPRHKITKRGQNVTFRCDPISEHNRLYWYRQTLGQGPEFLTYFQNEAQLEKSRLLSDRFSAERPKGSFSTLEIQRTEQGDSAMYLCASSPSGEQFFGPGTRLTVL.

This sequence joins TRBV29-1 and TRBJ2-3; 8 bases are shared with TRBD2. The germline CDR1 and CDR2 sequences are SQVTM and ANQGSEA. Trimming removed 8 bases from V and 3 bases from J; junction bases left unmatched: 7. The CDR3 spans 13 residues. CDR3 residues: CSLSGGRTDTQYF. In DNA form, the CDR3 reads TGCAGCCTCTCGGGGGGGAGGACAGATACGCAGTATTTT.

J is TRBJ2-7 and V is TRBV6-1; 7 bases agree with TRBD1. Per the germline V gene, CDR1 is MNHNS and CDR2 is SASEGT. The V segment lost 5 bases and the J segment 2 bases; nucleotides outside the gene matches: 12. This CDR3 comprises 16 residues. The CDR3 coding sequence is TGTGCCAGCAGTCGGGACAGACAAAATACTGCCTACGAGCAGTACTTC. Translation: CASSRDRQNTAYEQYF.

This clonotype occurred a few times. The chain couples TRBV20-1 to TRBJ2-7; 9 bases are a match to TRBD2. Germline V gene data show CDR1 as DFQATT and CDR2 as SNEGSKA (reference sequence). The CDR3 is 14 amino acids. J gave up 0 bases and V 3 bases, and 3 bases lay outside the gene matches. The CDR3 is CSASSSGNSYEQYF. The DNA for the CDR3 is TGCAGTGCTAGTTCTAGCGGGAACTCCTACGAGCAGTACTTC.

The chain joins TRBV5-1 to TRBJ2-3, with TRBD1 as a possible D gene (6 bases). The CDR3 totals 16 residues. V was shortened by 0 bases and J by 3 bases, with 14 bases between the two germline ends. Germline V gene data show CDR1 as SGHRS and CDR2 as YFSETQ. This CDR3 is CASSLVLDSVTDTQYF. For the CDR3, the DNA is TGCGCCAGCAGCTTGGTGTTGGACAGTGTTACAGATACGCAGTATTTT.